This T cell receptor (beta chain) is drawn from a study of T cell responses to AZD1222 COVID-19 vaccine. The CDR3 spans 14 residues. V lost 6 bases, J lost 5 bases, and 13 bases lay in between. Germline CDR1 reads MDHEN; CDR2 reads SYDVKM. Assay: immunoSEQ multiplex PCR; the TCRdb copy retains only in-frame clones and omits some. The table lists some 120,000 clones, around 89% of them singletons. This receptor was identified in an adult in good health. The sequenced sample was peripheral blood, obtained on day 0 of AZD1222 vaccination. The genes are TRBV28 and TRBJ1-4, with TRBD1 as a possible D gene (6 bases). This chain's CDR3 is CASSGWTVNEKLFF. The CDR3 DNA reads TGTGCCAGCAGCGGCTGGACAGTAAATGAAAAACTGTTTTTT.